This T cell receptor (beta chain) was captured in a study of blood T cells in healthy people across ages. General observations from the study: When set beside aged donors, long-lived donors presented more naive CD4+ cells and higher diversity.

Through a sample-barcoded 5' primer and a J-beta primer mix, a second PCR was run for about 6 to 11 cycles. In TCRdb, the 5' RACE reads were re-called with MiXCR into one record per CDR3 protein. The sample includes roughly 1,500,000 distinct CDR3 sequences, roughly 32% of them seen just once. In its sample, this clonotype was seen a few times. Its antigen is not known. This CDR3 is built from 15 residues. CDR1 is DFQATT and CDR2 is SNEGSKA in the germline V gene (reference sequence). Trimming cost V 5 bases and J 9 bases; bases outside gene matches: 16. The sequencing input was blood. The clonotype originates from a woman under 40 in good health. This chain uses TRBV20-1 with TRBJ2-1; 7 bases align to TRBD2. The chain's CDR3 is CSALYSGTTPTEQFF. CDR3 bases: TGCAGTGCTTTATACTCCGGGACTACCCCAACTGAGCAGTTCTTC.